A selection of T cell receptor beta chains follows, all from one sample in a study of T cells in Graves' hyperthyroidism and ophthalmopathy. TCRdb itself ran the multiplex PCR reads through MiXCR, one entry per CDR3 protein. This sample carries about 580,000 distinct CDR3 sequences, around 46% of them seen once, and the ten largest clones take 7.5% to 8.5%. The sequenced sample consisted of peripheral blood or thyroid tissue (not recorded which). These receptors were obtained from a woman between 18 and 29 years old with Graves' hyperthyroidism. Both conserved end residues are part of each CDR3. The order of the fields is V gene, D gene, J gene, clone size, CDR3 protein, CDR3 DNA. A D gene is named only where the DNA matches it firmly. Clone size appears in some rows only: once, few, many, or a class for an expanded clone.

TRBV7-2	.	TRBJ2-5	.	CASSQEPGQQKAQYF	TGTGCCAGCAGCCAGGAACCGGGACAACAAAAGGCCCAGTACTTC
TRBV20-1	.	TRBJ2-5	.	CSAAPTQYF	TGCAGTGCCGCACCAACCCAGTACTTC
TRBV5-5	.	TRBJ2-7	few	CASSWQPGRTYEQYF	TGTGCCAGCAGCTGGCAACCGGGACGGACCTACGAGCAGTACTTC
TRBV5-4	TRBD1	TRBJ1-1	.	CASSKTGGRGITEAFF	TGTGCCAGCAGCAAGACAGGGGGCAGGGGGATCACTGAAGCTTTCTTT
TRBV2	TRBD1	TRBJ1-2	.	CASTRDRVDGYTF	TGTGCCAGCACCCGGGACAGGGTTGATGGCTACACCTTC
TRBV11-2	.	TRBJ1-2	.	CASSSGPPIGYTF	TGTGCCAGCAGCTCAGGACCCCCTATCGGCTACACCTTC
TRBV5-4	TRBD2	TRBJ2-7	many	CASSLWSSGSFEQYF	TGTGCCAGCAGCTTGTGGTCTAGCGGGAGTTTCGAGCAGTACTTC
TRBV7-2	.	TRBJ2-2	few	CASSLHGSRDTGELFF	TGTGCCAGCAGCTTACACGGGAGTCGCGACACCGGGGAGCTGTTTTTT
TRBV2	.	TRBJ1-4	many	CASSHRETNEKLFF	TGTGCCAGCAGTCACAGGGAAACTAATGAAAAACTGTTTTTT
TRBV7-8	.	TRBJ2-7	.	CASTSGLGFGYEQYF	TGTGCCAGCACCTCCGGATTAGGGTTCGGCTACGAGCAGTACTTC
TRBV12-3/TRBV12-4	.	TRBJ2-2	few	CASSLGIEDEQFF	TGTGCCAGCAGTTTGGGGATAGAGGATGAGCAGTTTTTT
TRBV9	.	TRBJ1-3	.	CASSVGRAGVNTIYF	TGTGCCAGCAGCGTAGGAAGGGCGGGAGTGAACACCATATATTTT
TRBV12-3/TRBV12-4	.	TRBJ1-4	.	CASNPGGYEKLFF	TGTGCCAGCAACCCCGGGGGGTACGAAAAACTGTTTTTT
TRBV7-9	.	TRBJ2-5	.	CASSSPDSTQYF	TGTGCCAGCAGCTCCCCCGATTCGACCCAGTACTTC
TRBV29-1	.	TRBJ2-7	.	CSLVGSEEQYF	TGCAGCTTAGTCGGTAGCGAAGAGCAGTACTTC
TRBV7-3	TRBD1	TRBJ1-1	.	CASSLEGTGNTEAFF	TGTGCCAGCAGCTTAGAAGGGACAGGCAACACTGAAGCTTTCTTT
TRBV20-1	.	TRBJ2-7	many	CSARDFSEDSYEQYF	TGCAGTGCTAGAGATTTCAGCGAGGATTCCTACGAGCAGTACTTC
TRBV25-1	.	TRBJ1-1	many	CASSVGGVAGRTEAFF	TGTGCCAGCAGTGTTGGGGGAGTGGCAGGGAGAACTGAAGCTTTCTTT
TRBV11-1	TRBD1	TRBJ2-6	.	CASSPSGQGGTEAF	TGTGCCAGCAGCCCCTCGGGACAGGGAGGAACTGAAGCTTTC
TRBV15	TRBD2	TRBJ2-7	.	CASSSAGEDEQYF	TGTGCCAGCAGCAGCGCGGGGGAGGACGAGCAGTACTTC
TRBV15	.	TRBJ2-3	.	CATTRKGPDTQYF	TGTGCCACCACACGAAAGGGGCCCGATACGCAGTATTTT
TRBV12-3/TRBV12-4	.	TRBJ1-3	.	CASTQTTVSGNTIYF	TGTGCCAGCACCCAAACGACAGTGAGTGGAAACACCATATATTTT
TRBV6-5	TRBD2	TRBJ2-7	.	CASSVSGRPPHEQYF	TGTGCCAGCAGTGTTAGCGGGAGACCCCCCCACGAGCAGTACTTC
TRBV24-1	TRBD1	TRBJ2-2	many	CATSDEVGGRVVSGELFF	TGTGCCACCAGTGACGAGGTAGGGGGCAGGGTCGTATCCGGGGAGCTGTTTTTT
TRBV20-1	.	TRBJ2-7	.	CSAVGAVAYEQYF	TGCAGTGCTGTCGGGGCTGTTGCCTACGAGCAGTACTTC
TRBV7-9	TRBD1	TRBJ2-7	many	CASSSFSTGTSYEQYF	TGTGCCAGCAGCTCATTCTCGACAGGGACCTCCTACGAGCAGTACTTC
TRBV20-1	.	TRBJ2-7	many	CSARDSRTAYEQYF	TGCAGTGCTAGAGATTCCCGGACAGCCTACGAGCAGTACTTC
TRBV7-9	TRBD1	TRBJ1-2	many	CASSPQQGNYGYTF	TGTGCCAGCAGCCCCCAACAGGGGAACTATGGCTACACCTTC